This T cell receptor beta chain was identified during a study of identical twins. Notes on this clonotype: Its target is unknown.

Only healthy Caucasians were enrolled as donors. Trimming took 2 bases from V and 3 from J; bases not matched to a gene: 4. This CDR3 spans 14 amino acids. The germline gives CDR1 DFQATT, CDR2 SNEGSKA (reference sequence). TCRdb reanalysed the 5' RACE reads using MiXCR and keeps one entry per CDR3 protein. The sample consists of a few hundred thousand distinct CDR3 sequences, under 9% of them appearing once. Points from the study as a whole: Shared out-of-frame alpha sequences (those common to twins) showed excess low generation probability.

A further study also used this sample, focusing on yellow fever vaccine responses in identical twins. As that report states: It has been reported that, in twins, the vaccine T cell response seemed partly convergent and partly personalized.

The V and J genes are TRBV20-1 and TRBJ2-7, with 10 bases matching TRBD2. The clonotype originates from a woman under 30 in good health. Sequenced: memory (CD45RO+) T cells sorted from blood. CDR3 in amino acids: CSARTGTSDYEQYF. The CDR3 DNA sequence: TGCAGTGCTAGAACCGGGACTAGCGACTACGAGCAGTACTTC.